What follows describes a single T cell receptor (beta chain). The antigen remains unidentified. These data originate in a study of beta chain features in type 1 diabetes. Study background: Sorted cells numbering 107,917,701 were examined across all samples. General study results and limits: TCRB CDR3 length was moderately but significantly reduced in all four CD4+ subsets of Type 1 diabetes patients.

Reverse transcribing all isolated RNA meant expressed TCRB transcripts were sequenced. The data were produced by immunoSEQ multiplex PCR, yet TCRdb's version contains in-frame clones alone and is incomplete. Of 130,000 or so clones in the sample, around 10% are singletons; the top ten hold 0.75%. Trimming shortened V by 9 bases and J by 0 bases, and 14 bases separated the two germline ends. Germline loops: CDR1 LNHDA, CDR2 SQIVND (reference sequence). The CDR3 is 15 amino acids. Blood was drawn once from each donor into heparinised tubes. The draws averaged about 110 mL. Post-sort purity exceeded 98% for all sorted populations.

Material for sequencing was central memory CD4+ T cells from blood. This chain uses TRBV19 with TRBJ1-4; D is uncertain. The clonotype originates from a man aged 25-40 years with type 1 diabetes. CDR3 amino acids: CASRSTASTNEKLFF. CDR3 coding DNA: TGTGCCAGCAGGTCCACGGCCTCAACTAATGAAAAACTGTTTTTT.